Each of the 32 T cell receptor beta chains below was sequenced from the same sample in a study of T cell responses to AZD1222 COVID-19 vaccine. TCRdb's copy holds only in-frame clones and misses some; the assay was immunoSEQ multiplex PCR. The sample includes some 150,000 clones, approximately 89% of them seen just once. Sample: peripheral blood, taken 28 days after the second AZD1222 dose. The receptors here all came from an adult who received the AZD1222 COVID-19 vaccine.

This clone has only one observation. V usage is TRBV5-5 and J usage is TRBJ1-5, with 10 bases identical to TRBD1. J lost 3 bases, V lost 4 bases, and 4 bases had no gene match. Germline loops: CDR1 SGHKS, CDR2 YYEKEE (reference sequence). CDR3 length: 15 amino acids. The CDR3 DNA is TGTGCCAGCAGCCGGACAGGGGGAAACAATCAGCCCCAGCATTTT. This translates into CASSRTGGNNQPQHF.

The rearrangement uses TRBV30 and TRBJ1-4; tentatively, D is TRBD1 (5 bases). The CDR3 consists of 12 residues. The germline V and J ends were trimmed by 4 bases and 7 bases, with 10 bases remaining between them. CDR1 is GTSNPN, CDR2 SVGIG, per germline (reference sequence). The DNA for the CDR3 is TGTGCCTGGACGGAGGGGTTTGAAAAACTGTTTTTT. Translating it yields CAWTEGFEKLFF.

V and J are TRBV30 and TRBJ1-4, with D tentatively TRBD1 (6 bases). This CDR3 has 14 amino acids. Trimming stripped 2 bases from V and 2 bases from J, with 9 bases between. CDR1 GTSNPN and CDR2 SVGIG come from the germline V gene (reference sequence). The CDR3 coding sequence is TGTGCCTGGAGTAGGGGGAACACTAATGAAAAACTGTTTTTT. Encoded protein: CAWSRGNTNEKLFF.

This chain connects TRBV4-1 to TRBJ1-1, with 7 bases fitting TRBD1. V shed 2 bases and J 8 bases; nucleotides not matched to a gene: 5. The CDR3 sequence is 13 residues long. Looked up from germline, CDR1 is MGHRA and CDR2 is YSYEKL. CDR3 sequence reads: CASSQMTGLEAFF. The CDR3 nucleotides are TGCGCCAGCAGCCAAATGACAGGGCTGGAAGCTTTCTTT.

CDR3 bases: TGTGCCAGCAGATCCGGGGGGAACTATGGCTACACCTTC. This codes for CASRSGGNYGYTF. The V and J genes are TRBV28 and TRBJ1-2; TRBD1 is a possible D gene (5 bases). The CDR3 covers 13 residues. V shed 6 bases and J shed 2 bases, with 10 bases lying between them. CDR1 and CDR2 (germline): MDHEN, SYDVKM.

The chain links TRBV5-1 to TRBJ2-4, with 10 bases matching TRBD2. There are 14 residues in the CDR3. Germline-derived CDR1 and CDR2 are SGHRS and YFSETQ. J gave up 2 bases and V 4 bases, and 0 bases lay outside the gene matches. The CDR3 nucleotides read TGCGCCAGCAGCACTAGCGGGACCAAAAACATTCAGTACTTC. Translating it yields CASSTSGTKNIQYF.

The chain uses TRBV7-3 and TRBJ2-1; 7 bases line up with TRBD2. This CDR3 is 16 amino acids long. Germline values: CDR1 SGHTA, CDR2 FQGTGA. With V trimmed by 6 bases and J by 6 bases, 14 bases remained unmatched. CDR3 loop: CASRETGTTPRNEQFF. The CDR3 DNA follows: TGTGCCAGCAGGGAAACCGGGACTACCCCGCGCAATGAGCAGTTCTTC.

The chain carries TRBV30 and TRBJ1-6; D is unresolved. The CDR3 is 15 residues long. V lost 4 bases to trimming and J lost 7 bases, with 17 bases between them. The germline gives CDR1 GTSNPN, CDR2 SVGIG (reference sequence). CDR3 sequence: CAWNPNAGPNSPLHF. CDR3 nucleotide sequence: TGTGCCTGGAACCCCAATGCGGGTCCGAATTCACCCCTCCACTTT.

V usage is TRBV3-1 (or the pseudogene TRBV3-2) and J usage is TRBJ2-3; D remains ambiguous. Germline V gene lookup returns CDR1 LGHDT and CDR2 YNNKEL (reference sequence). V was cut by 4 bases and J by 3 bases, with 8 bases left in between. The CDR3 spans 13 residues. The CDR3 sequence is CASSPGWTDTQYF. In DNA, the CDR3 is TGTGCCAGCAGCCCCGGTTGGACAGATACGCAGTATTTT.

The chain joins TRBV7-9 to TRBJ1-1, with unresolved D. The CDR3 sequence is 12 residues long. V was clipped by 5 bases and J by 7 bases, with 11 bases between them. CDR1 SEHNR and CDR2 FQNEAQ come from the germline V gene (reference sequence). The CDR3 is CASSPLGNEAFF. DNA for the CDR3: TGTGCCAGCAGCCCCCTGGGGAATGAAGCTTTCTTT.

The CDR3 coding sequence is TGTGCCAGCAATCCCCGGGCGGGGGGCTATAATGAAAAACTGTTTTTT. Protein: CASNPRAGGYNEKLFF. The chain combines TRBV2 with TRBJ1-4, with D possibly TRBD1 on 6 matching bases. V was trimmed by 7 bases and J by 4 bases, leaving 19 bases between them. This CDR3 has 16 residues. Germline CDR1 is SNHLY and CDR2 is FYNNEI.

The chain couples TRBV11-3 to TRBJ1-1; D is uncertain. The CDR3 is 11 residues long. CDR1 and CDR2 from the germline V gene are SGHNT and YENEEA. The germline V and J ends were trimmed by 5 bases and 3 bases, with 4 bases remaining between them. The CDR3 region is CASSEYTEAFF. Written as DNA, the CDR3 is TGTGCCAGCAGCGAGTACACTGAAGCTTTCTTT.

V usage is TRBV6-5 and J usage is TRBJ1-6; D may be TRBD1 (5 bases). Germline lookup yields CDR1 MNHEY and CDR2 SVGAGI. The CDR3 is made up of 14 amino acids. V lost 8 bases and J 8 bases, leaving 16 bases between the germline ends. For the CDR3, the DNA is TGTGCCAGCTCCCGGGGAGGGGCGCATTCACCCCTCCACTTT. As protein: CASSRGGAHSPLHF.

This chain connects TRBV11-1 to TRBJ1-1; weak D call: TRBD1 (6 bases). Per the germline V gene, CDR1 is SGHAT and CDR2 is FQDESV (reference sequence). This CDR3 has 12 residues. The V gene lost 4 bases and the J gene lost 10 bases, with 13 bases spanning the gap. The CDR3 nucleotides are TGTGCCAGCAGCTCCGTGGACAGTGTAGCTTTCTTT. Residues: CASSSVDSVAFF.

CDR3 residues: CASSPWTSGRGNEQFF. DNA of the CDR3: TGTGCCAGCAGTCCCTGGACTAGCGGGAGGGGCAATGAGCAGTTCTTC. The genes are TRBV28 and TRBJ2-1, with TRBD2 matching over 15 bases. From germline, CDR1 is MDHEN and CDR2 SYDVKM. This CDR3 is 16 amino acids long. The V segment lost 5 bases and the J segment 6 bases; nucleotides outside the gene matches: 5.

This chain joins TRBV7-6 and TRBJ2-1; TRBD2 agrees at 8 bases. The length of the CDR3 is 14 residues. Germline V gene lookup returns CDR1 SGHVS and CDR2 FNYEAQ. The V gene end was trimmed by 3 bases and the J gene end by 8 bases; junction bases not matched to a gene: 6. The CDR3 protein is CASSFSGTRYEQFF. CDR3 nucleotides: TGTGCCAGCAGCTTCTCCGGGACTAGATATGAGCAGTTCTTC.

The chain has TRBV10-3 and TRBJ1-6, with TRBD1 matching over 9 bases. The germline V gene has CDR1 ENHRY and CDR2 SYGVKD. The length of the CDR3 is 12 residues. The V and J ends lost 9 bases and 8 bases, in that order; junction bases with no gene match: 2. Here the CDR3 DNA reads TGTGCCATAAGACAGGGGGATTCACCCCTCCACTTT. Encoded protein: CAIRQGDSPLHF.

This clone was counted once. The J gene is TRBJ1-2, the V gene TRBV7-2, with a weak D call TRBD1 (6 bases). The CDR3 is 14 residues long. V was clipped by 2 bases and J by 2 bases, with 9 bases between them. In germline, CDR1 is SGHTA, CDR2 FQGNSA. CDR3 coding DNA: TGTGCCAGCAGCTTAATACAGGGAAACTATGGCTACACCTTC. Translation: CASSLIQGNYGYTF.

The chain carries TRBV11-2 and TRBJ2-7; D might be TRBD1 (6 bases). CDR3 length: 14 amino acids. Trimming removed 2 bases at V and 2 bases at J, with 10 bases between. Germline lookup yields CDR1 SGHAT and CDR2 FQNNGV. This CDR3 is CASSLRTATYEQYF. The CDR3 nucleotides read TGTGCCAGCAGCTTACGGACAGCAACCTACGAGCAGTACTTC.

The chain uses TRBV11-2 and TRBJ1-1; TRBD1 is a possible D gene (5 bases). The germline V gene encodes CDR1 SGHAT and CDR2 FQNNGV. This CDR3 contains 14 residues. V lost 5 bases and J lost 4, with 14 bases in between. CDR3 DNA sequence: TGTGCCAGCAGCCCGTTAAAGGGGCTCACTGAAGCTTTCTTT. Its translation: CASSPLKGLTEAFF.

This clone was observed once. The CDR3 nucleotides read TGTGCCAGCAGTAAATTATCGGCCCTCCACTTT. Amino acid sequence: CASSKLSALHF. This chain links TRBV27 with TRBJ1-6; D call uncertain. V was clipped by 5 bases and J by 14 bases, with 10 bases between them. The CDR3 is 11 amino acids. CDR1 and CDR2 (germline): MNHEY, SMNVEV (reference sequence).

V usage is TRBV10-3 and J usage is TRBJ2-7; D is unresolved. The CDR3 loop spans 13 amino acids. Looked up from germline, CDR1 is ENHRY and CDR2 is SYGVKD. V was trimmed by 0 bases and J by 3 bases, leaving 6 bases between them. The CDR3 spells CAISESGFYEQYF. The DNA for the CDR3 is TGTGCCATCAGTGAGTCAGGCTTCTACGAGCAGTACTTC.

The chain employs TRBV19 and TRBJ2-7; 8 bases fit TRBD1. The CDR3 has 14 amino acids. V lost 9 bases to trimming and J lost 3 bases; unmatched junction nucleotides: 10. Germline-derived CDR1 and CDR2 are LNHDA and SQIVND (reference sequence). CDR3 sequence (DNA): TGTGCCAGCGAGGATACAGGGGGTAACTACGAGCAGTACTTC. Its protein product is CASEDTGGNYEQYF.

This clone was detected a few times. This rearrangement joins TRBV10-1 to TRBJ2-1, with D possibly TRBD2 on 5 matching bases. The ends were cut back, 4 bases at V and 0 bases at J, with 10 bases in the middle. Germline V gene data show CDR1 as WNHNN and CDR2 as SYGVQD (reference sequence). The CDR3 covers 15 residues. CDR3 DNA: TGCGCCAGCAGTGGAGGGTCGAGCTCCTACAATGAGCAGTTCTTC. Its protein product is CASSGGSSSYNEQFF.

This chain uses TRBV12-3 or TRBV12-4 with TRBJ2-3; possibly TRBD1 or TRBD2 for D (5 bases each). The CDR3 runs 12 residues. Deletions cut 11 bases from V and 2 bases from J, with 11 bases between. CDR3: CADGGTTDTQYF. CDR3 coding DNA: TGTGCCGACGGTGGGACCACAGATACGCAGTATTTT.

The CDR3 region is CASSYDHNYGYTF. In DNA form, the CDR3 reads TGTGCCAGTAGTTACGACCATAACTATGGCTACACCTTC. This chain joins TRBV19 and TRBJ1-2; D ambiguous. V gave up 5 bases and J gave up 1 base, with 8 bases separating them. This CDR3 has 13 residues. CDR1 and CDR2 (germline): LNHDA, SQIVND (reference sequence).

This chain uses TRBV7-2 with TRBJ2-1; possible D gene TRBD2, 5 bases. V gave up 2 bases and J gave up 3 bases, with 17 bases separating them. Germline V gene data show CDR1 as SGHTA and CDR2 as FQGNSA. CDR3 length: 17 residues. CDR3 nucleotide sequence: TGTGCCAGCAGCTTACAGGTAGGGCGGGTAGGCTACAATGAGCAGTTCTTC. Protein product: CASSLQVGRVGYNEQFF.

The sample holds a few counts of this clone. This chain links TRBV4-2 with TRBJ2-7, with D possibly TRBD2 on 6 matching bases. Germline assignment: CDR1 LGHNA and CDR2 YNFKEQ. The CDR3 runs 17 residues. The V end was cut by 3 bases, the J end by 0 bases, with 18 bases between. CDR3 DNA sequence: TGTGCCAGCAGCCAGCTGGCAGCGGGCCTAAGCTCCTACGAGCAGTACTTC. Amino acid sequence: CASSQLAAGLSSYEQYF.

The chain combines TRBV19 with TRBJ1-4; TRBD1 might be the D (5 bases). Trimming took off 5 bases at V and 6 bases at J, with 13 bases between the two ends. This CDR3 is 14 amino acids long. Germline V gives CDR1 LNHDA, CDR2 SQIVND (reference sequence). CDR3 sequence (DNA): TGTGCCAGTAGTCTAGCAGGGTGGGATGAAAAACTGTTTTTT. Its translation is CASSLAGWDEKLFF.

The CDR3 DNA is TGTGCCAGCAGCTTACTTCCCGGGACAGGGATCAACTATGGCTACACCTTC. Translation: CASSLLPGTGINYGYTF. The J gene is TRBJ1-2, the V gene TRBV7-3, with 9 nucleotides matching TRBD1. The CDR3 has 17 amino acids. The trim removed 2 bases at V and 2 bases at J, leaving 9 bases unmatched. CDR1 is SGHTA, CDR2 FQGTGA, per germline.

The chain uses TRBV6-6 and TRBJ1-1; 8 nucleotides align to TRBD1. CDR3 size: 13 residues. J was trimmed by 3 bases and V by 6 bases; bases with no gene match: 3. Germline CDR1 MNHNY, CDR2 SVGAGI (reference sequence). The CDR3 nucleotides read TGTGCCAGCAGCCCGGACAGGGACACTGAAGCTTTCTTT. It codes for CASSPDRDTEAFF.

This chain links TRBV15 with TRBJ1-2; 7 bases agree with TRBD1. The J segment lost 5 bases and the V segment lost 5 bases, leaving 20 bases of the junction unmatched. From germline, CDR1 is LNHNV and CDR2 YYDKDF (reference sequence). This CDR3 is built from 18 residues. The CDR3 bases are TGTGCCACCAGCGGACGAACGGGGACAGCCACTACTACTTATGGCTACACCTTC. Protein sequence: CATSGRTGTATTTYGYTF. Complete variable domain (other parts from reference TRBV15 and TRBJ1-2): DAMVIQNPRYQVTQFGKPVTLSCSQTLNHNVMYWYQQKSSQAPKLLFHYYDKDFNNEADTPDNFQSRRPNTSFCFLDIRSPGLGDTAMYLCATSGRTGTATTTYGYTFGSGTRLTVV.